Following are 22 T cell receptor beta chains from one sample sequenced in a study of T-cell memory formation after mild COVID-19. TCRdb passed the 5' RACE reads through MiXCR, listing each CDR3 protein once. The table lists under 600,000 distinct CDR3 sequences, about 20% of them singletons. The sample consisted of PBMCs or a T cell subset sorted from them (not recorded which). Every receptor here comes from an adult woman who had mild COVID-19 (a few samples of this study predate the infection). Cell type and time point are not known.

The chain has TRBV30 and TRBJ2-7, with 7 positions matching TRBD1. The V gene's germline CDR1 is GTSNPN and CDR2 SVGIG (reference sequence). V shed 5 bases and J 7 bases; nucleotides not matched to a gene: 8. The CDR3 runs 12 residues. The CDR3 DNA is TGTGCCTGGGAGGGGACAGTAAGGGAGCAGTACTTC. It is translated as CAWEGTVREQYF.

This chain joins TRBV1 and TRBJ2-1; TRBD1, the table's D call, lacks a check against the DNA. TRBV1 is deemed a pseudogene. The CDR3 has 14 residues. Here the CDR3 reads CTSSPGARANEQFF. Written as DNA, the CDR3 is TGCACCAGCAGCCCCGGAGCTAGGGCGAATGAGCAGTTCTTC.

This clonotype was observed a handful of times. In DNA, the CDR3 is TGCAGTGCTAGAGATCCCAAGGGAGTCACAGATACGCAGTATTTT. This gives the protein CSARDPKGVTDTQYF. The genes are TRBV20-1 and TRBJ2-3, with a weak D call TRBD2 (5 bases). CDR3 length equals 15 residues. The germline V and J ends were trimmed by 0 bases and 2 bases, with 12 bases remaining between them. Germline-derived CDR1 and CDR2 are DFQATT and SNEGSKA (reference sequence).

V usage is TRBV27 and J usage is TRBJ2-7; TRBD1 matches 10 bases. The germline V gene has CDR1 MNHEY and CDR2 SMNVEV (reference sequence). Unmatched junction bases numbered 9, after V lost 5 bases and J lost 5 bases. The CDR3 loop spans 15 amino acids. DNA for the CDR3: TGTGCCAGCAGTCCCCCGGGACAGGGGACGCACGAGCAGTACTTC. This codes for CASSPPGQGTHEQYF.

The chain joins TRBV20-1 to TRBJ1-5; no firm D call. Per germline, CDR1 DFQATT and CDR2 SNEGSKA (reference sequence). The V end was cut by 0 bases, the J end by 1 base, with 7 bases between. This CDR3 is 14 amino acids long. The CDR3 region is CSARDPDSNQPQHF. CDR3 bases: TGCAGTGCTAGAGATCCTGACAGCAATCAGCCCCAGCATTTT.

This clonotype was observed a handful of times. The rearrangement uses TRBV7-3 and TRBJ2-5; 7 bases agree with TRBD1. The CDR3 runs 13 residues. Germline V gives CDR1 SGHTA, CDR2 FQGTGA. Trimming cost V 6 bases and J 5 bases; bases outside gene matches: 6. The CDR3: CASSLDRSETQYF. The CDR3, as DNA: TGTGCCAGCAGTTTGGACAGGTCGGAGACCCAGTACTTC.

Written as DNA, the CDR3 is TGTGCCAGTAGTTCTTTGAGGGATCCTGGAAACACCATATATTTT. Translating gives CASSSLRDPGNTIYF. The chain joins TRBV19 to TRBJ1-3; no reliable D call. The CDR3 has 15 residues. Germline CDR1 reads LNHDA; CDR2 reads SQIVND (reference sequence). The ends were cut back, 5 bases at V and 2 bases at J, with 13 bases in the middle.

The table lists this clonotype with a few counts. V and J are TRBV5-5 and TRBJ1-1; D gene unclear. V lost 3 bases to trimming and J lost 3 bases, with 15 bases between them. CDR1 SGHKS and CDR2 YYEKEE come from the germline V gene (reference sequence). CDR3 length: 15 residues. CDR3 residues: CASSSSVVRDTEAFF. CDR3 coding DNA: TGTGCCAGCAGCTCCTCAGTGGTCCGGGACACTGAAGCTTTCTTT.

This rearrangement joins TRBV11-3 to TRBJ2-7; TRBD2 might be the D (6 bases). CDR1 is SGHNT, CDR2 YENEEA, per germline. CDR3 length equals 13 residues. V dropped 5 bases and J dropped 6 bases, with 14 bases sitting between them. The CDR3 sequence: CASSRLGAREQYF. CDR3 nucleotide sequence: TGTGCCAGCAGCCGACTAGGGGCCCGCGAGCAGTACTTC.

The sample holds a few counts of this clonotype. The chain carries TRBV10-3 and TRBJ2-7, with TRBD1 identical over 9 bases. The CDR3 is made up of 13 amino acids. Germline trimming cut 10 bases from V and 5 bases from J; bases unmatched to any gene: 9. In germline, CDR1 is ENHRY, CDR2 SYGVKD. The CDR3 loop is CATEDRGRHEQYF. Written as DNA, the CDR3 is TGTGCCACCGAGGACAGGGGTAGGCACGAGCAGTACTTC.

This clonotype came up many times. The J gene is TRBJ2-1, the V gene TRBV7-8, with TRBD2 matching 7 bases. This CDR3 has 16 residues. V lost 3 bases, J lost 4 bases, and 9 bases stayed unmatched. CDR1 and CDR2 (germline): SGHVS, FQNEAQ. CDR3 in DNA: TGTGCCAGCAGCTTGAATAACGGGGGGTCTTACAATGAGCAGTTCTTC. The encoded protein is CASSLNNGGSYNEQFF. Full variable domain (remainder filled in from reference TRBV7-8 and TRBJ2-1): GAGVSQSPRYKVAKRGQDVALRCDPISGHVSLFWYQQALGQGPEFLTYFQNEAQLDKSGLPSDRFFAERPEGSVSTLKIQRTQQEDSAVYLCASSLNNGGSYNEQFFGPGTRLTVL.

This clonotype was found a few times. This sequence joins TRBV7-9 and TRBJ2-2; 9 positions match TRBD1. J was trimmed by 1 base and V by 4 bases; bases with no gene match: 4. The V gene's germline CDR1 is SEHNR and CDR2 FQNEAQ (reference sequence). This CDR3 region has 16 residues. CDR3 loop: CASSSPGQGNTGELFF. DNA for the CDR3: TGTGCCAGCAGCTCCCCGGGACAGGGGAACACCGGGGAGCTGTTTTTT. The variable domain in full, with the rest retrieved from reference TRBV7-9 and TRBJ2-2, is DTGVSQNPRHKITKRGQNVTFRCDPISEHNRLYWYRQTLGQGPEFLTYFQNEAQLEKSRLLSDRFSAERPKGSFSTLEIQRTEQGDSAMYLCASSSPGQGNTGELFFGEGSRLTVL.

This chain joins TRBV2 and TRBJ2-2, with D perhaps TRBD1 (7 bases). Trimming removed 4 bases at V and 3 bases at J, with 12 bases between. Germline V gene data show CDR1 as SNHLY and CDR2 as FYNNEI. This CDR3 spans 15 amino acids. CDR3 in DNA: TGTGCCAGCAGTGTCTCCAGGGGGGACACCGGGGAGCTGTTTTTT. This codes for CASSVSRGDTGELFF.

This clonotype was detected only a few times. CDR3 region: CASSLGGTGGAEEQYF. CDR3 sequence (DNA): TGTGCCAGCAGCTTAGGGGGGACAGGGGGCGCGGAGGAGCAGTACTTC. The gene calls are TRBV7-7 and TRBJ2-7; 12 nucleotides align to TRBD1. V lost 1 base and J lost 7; bases outside the gene matches: 8. The length of the CDR3 is 16 residues. Germline V lookup: CDR1 SSHAT, CDR2 FNYEAQ (reference sequence).

In this sample, this clonotype turned up a few times. The V and J genes are TRBV11-2 and TRBJ2-7, with no clear D. Germline CDR1 SGHAT, CDR2 FQNNGV. The CDR3 has 12 amino acids. The V end was cut by 0 bases, the J end by 6 bases, with 6 bases between. The DNA for the CDR3 is TGTGCCAGCAGCTTAGACATGTCCGAGCAGTACTTC. Amino acids: CASSLDMSEQYF.

V is TRBV25-1 and J is TRBJ1-1; D not certain. V gave up 3 bases and J gave up 8 bases, with 19 bases separating them. The CDR3 extends over 15 amino acids. CDR1 MGHDK and CDR2 SYGVNS come from the germline V gene. The CDR3: CASSDLESGAREAFF. CDR3 nucleotide sequence: TGTGCCAGCAGTGACTTGGAGTCTGGAGCGAGAGAAGCTTTCTTT.

There are many counts of this clonotype. The genes are TRBV4-1 and TRBJ2-2, with D unresolved. Germline CDR1 MGHRA, CDR2 YSYEKL. V lost 4 bases and J lost 2, with 8 bases in between. The CDR3 length is 14 residues. This CDR3 is CASSLGYNTGELFF. The DNA of the CDR3 is TGCGCCAGCAGCCTGGGCTACAACACCGGGGAGCTGTTTTTT.

The table lists this clonotype with a few counts. V and J are TRBV18 and TRBJ2-5; no firm D call. The CDR3 spans 13 residues. Trimming took off 3 bases at V and 4 bases at J, with 9 bases between the two ends. CDR1 KGHSH and CDR2 LQKENI come from the germline V gene. Here the CDR3 DNA reads TGTGCCAGCTCACCCGCTGGGCCAGAGACCCAGTACTTC. Its translation: CASSPAGPETQYF.

This clonotype was counted only a few times. The chain is built from TRBV6-6 and TRBJ2-3; D remains ambiguous. Germline values: CDR1 MNHNY, CDR2 SVGAGI (reference sequence). The CDR3 runs 12 residues. V lost 0 bases and J lost 6, with 4 bases in between. The CDR3 DNA is TGTGCCAGCAGTTACTCTTGGGATACGCAGTATTTT. Encoded protein: CASSYSWDTQYF.

This chain links TRBV5-1 with TRBJ1-2; possible D gene TRBD1, 6 bases. CDR1 is SGHRS and CDR2 is YFSETQ in the germline V gene. This CDR3 contains 12 residues. Trimming pared 6 bases from V and 6 bases from J, leaving 12 bases between. The CDR3 nucleotides read TGCGCCAGCACCATGACAGGCGATGGCTACACCTTC. Amino acids: CASTMTGDGYTF.

The sample holds many counts of this clonotype. For the CDR3, the DNA is TGTGCCACCAGCCGAGGGTTATCCTACGAGCAGTACTTC. It specifies CATSRGLSYEQYF. The chain combines TRBV15 with TRBJ2-7, with D possibly being TRBD2 (5 bases). V lost 5 bases, J lost 1 base, and 9 bases lay in between. The CDR3 runs 13 residues. CDR1 and CDR2 from the germline V gene are LNHNV and YYDKDF (reference sequence).

This clonotype was detected only a few times. This sequence joins TRBV19 and TRBJ1-1; no clear D gene. The CDR3 totals 15 residues. Germline V lookup: CDR1 LNHDA, CDR2 SQIVND (reference sequence). V lost 1 base and J 1 base, leaving 10 bases between the germline ends. DNA of the CDR3: TGTGCCAGTAGTATAGTTCTGCGGGGGAACACTGAAGCTTTCTTT. Encoded protein: CASSIVLRGNTEAFF.